Below are 30 T cell receptor beta chains sequenced from a single sample in a study of blood T cell repertoires in COVID-19. Sequencing used immunoSEQ multiplex PCR; TCRdb keeps in-frame clones, though not all of them. This sample yields 360,000 or so clones, of which around 92% are seen a single time; less than 2% belongs to the top ten. The sample was PBMCs or T cells enriched from blood (not recorded which). The receptor set was obtained from a woman in her 30s who had recovered from COVID-19.

The chain has TRBV28 and TRBJ1-2, with D possibly matching TRBD1 (6 bases). This CDR3 has 13 residues. The germline gives CDR1 MDHEN, CDR2 SYDVKM. The ends were cut back, 5 bases at V and 8 bases at J, with 15 bases in the middle. The CDR3 DNA follows: TGTGCCAGCAGTATCCCAGGGGCTCGGGGCTACACCTTC. Its translation is CASSIPGARGYTF.

The chain combines TRBV2 with TRBJ2-7; TRBD1 matches 9 bases. This CDR3 is 14 amino acids long. Trimming at V came to 8 bases and at J to 3 bases, leaving 8 bases not matched to a gene. The germline gives CDR1 SNHLY, CDR2 FYNNEI. This CDR3 reads CASGPDRGLYEQYF. The CDR3 DNA sequence: TGTGCCAGCGGGCCGGACAGGGGCCTCTACGAGCAGTACTTC.

The chain uses TRBV28 and TRBJ2-1; 12 nucleotides line up with TRBD2. J gave up 7 bases and V 1 base, and 2 bases lay outside the gene matches. There are 15 residues in the CDR3. The germline gives CDR1 MDHEN, CDR2 SYDVKM. The CDR3 loop reads CASSLSLAGGNEQFF. The CDR3 coding sequence is TGTGCCAGCAGTTTATCACTAGCGGGAGGTAATGAGCAGTTCTTC.

The CDR3 nucleotides are TGTGCCAGCAGTTTAGGCGGTACCTACGAGCAGTACTTC. Amino acid sequence: CASSLGGTYEQYF. The chain joins TRBV28 to TRBJ2-7; D is ambiguous. Trimming took off 2 bases at V and 2 bases at J, with 7 bases between the two ends. Germline V gene sequence: CDR1 MDHEN, CDR2 SYDVKM. This CDR3 has 13 residues.

This chain links TRBV12-5 with TRBJ2-3; no clear D gene. The CDR3 covers 18 residues. Per germline, CDR1 LGHNT and CDR2 FRNRAP. Trimming removed 1 base from V and 0 bases from J, with 17 bases in between. The CDR3, as DNA: TGTGCTAGTGGTTTGGGAGATTCGAGTGGTTCGAGCACAGATACGCAGTATTTT. It translates to CASGLGDSSGSSTDTQYF.

This rearrangement joins TRBV6-5 to TRBJ1-1; D uncertain. CDR1 MNHEY and CDR2 SVGAGI come from the germline V gene. V shed 1 base and J shed 7 bases, with 13 bases lying between them. The CDR3 is made up of 14 amino acids. The DNA of the CDR3 is TGTGCCAGCAGTTACTACAGTGGCCGGGGTGAAGCTTTCTTT. Protein: CASSYYSGRGEAFF.

The rearrangement joins TRBV21-1 to TRBJ1-1; TRBD1 is the table's D call, not checked against the DNA. TRBV21-1 is a listed pseudogene. The CDR3 is 16 residues long. DNA of the CDR3: TGTGCCAGCAGGACACTGCCTACAGGCCCCAACGCTGAAGCTTTCTTT. As protein: CASRTLPTGPNAEAFF.

The sample holds one count of this clone. The V and J genes are TRBV7-9 and TRBJ1-2; D might be TRBD1 (6 bases). Looked up from germline, CDR1 is SEHNR and CDR2 is FQNEAQ (reference sequence). V lost 7 bases and J 4 bases, leaving 16 bases between the germline ends. The CDR3 totals 14 residues. This CDR3 is CASTPEGGGYGYTF. Written as DNA, the CDR3 is TGTGCCAGCACACCCGAAGGGGGGGGCTATGGCTACACCTTC.

The chain recombines TRBV19 with TRBJ1-4, with D unresolved. Germline V gene data show CDR1 as LNHDA and CDR2 as SQIVND (reference sequence). V was clipped by 5 bases and J by 6 bases, with 13 bases between them. This CDR3 is built from 14 residues. CDR3 sequence (DNA): TGTGCCAGTAGTGGAGTAGGTGGTGATGAAAAACTGTTTTTT. It codes for CASSGVGGDEKLFF.

The CDR3 sequence is CASSPRSKETQYF. Here the CDR3 DNA reads TGTGCCAGCAGCCCTCGGTCCAAAGAGACCCAGTACTTC. The V gene is TRBV7-3, the J gene TRBJ2-5; D uncertain. With 5 bases removed from V and 3 bases from J, the gap between germline ends came to 10 bases. CDR1 is SGHTA, CDR2 FQGTGA, per germline. The CDR3 contains 13 residues.

The chain is built from TRBV6-5 and TRBJ1-2; D remains unclear. This CDR3 has 13 amino acids. CDR1 is MNHEY and CDR2 is SVGAGI in the germline V gene. Between the trimmed V and J ends, which lost 5 bases and 4 bases, there was a span of 11 bases. For the CDR3, the DNA is TGTGCCAGCAGTCGTGATGGGCCCTATGGCTACACCTTC. The encoded protein is CASSRDGPYGYTF.

The chain carries TRBV5-6 and TRBJ2-7, with 8 bases identical to TRBD1. The CDR3 consists of 17 residues. The V and J ends lost 4 bases and 0 bases, in that order; junction bases with no gene match: 12. CDR1 and CDR2 (germline): SGHDT, YYEEEE. For the CDR3, the DNA is TGTGCCAGCAGCGCGGATGGTCCGGGACAGGACTCCTACGAGCAGTACTTC. Protein: CASSADGPGQDSYEQYF.

The gene calls are TRBV21-1 and TRBJ1-5; the table gives TRBD1 as D, unverified against the DNA. TRBV21-1 corresponds to a pseudogene. CDR3 length equals 17 residues. The CDR3 coding sequence is TGTGCCAGCAGCAAAGTATGGGGACAGGGAGACAATCAGCCCCAGCATTTT. As protein: CASSKVWGQGDNQPQHF.

Of note for this clone: One junction end disagrees with the germline gene, perhaps due to a read error. V gene TRBV12-3 or TRBV12-4 combines with J gene TRBJ2-2, with a tentative D call TRBD2 (5 bases). This CDR3 spans 11 amino acids. The CDR3 is CASSLLGEPFF. Here the CDR3 DNA reads TGTGCCAGCAGTTTACTCGGGGAGCCGTTTTTT.

This clone was observed a single time. The gene calls are TRBV2 and TRBJ1-6, with D uncertain. Germline lookup yields CDR1 SNHLY and CDR2 FYNNEI. This CDR3 has 12 residues. The ends were cut back, 5 bases at V and 7 bases at J, with 6 bases in the middle. DNA of the CDR3: TGTGCCAGCAGTACACTAAATTCACCCCTCCACTTT. Protein: CASSTLNSPLHF.

The chain uses TRBV28 and TRBJ1-3; D is undetermined. The germline V gene has CDR1 MDHEN and CDR2 SYDVKM. The CDR3 spans 12 residues. V lost 10 bases and J lost 9, with 16 bases in between. The CDR3 here is CATQGLPPTIYF. In nucleotides, the CDR3 is TGTGCCACCCAAGGACTACCTCCCACCATATATTTT.

The CDR3 region has the DNA TGTGCTAGTGGTTGGGATCGTACCGGGACTAGCAGCAATGAGCAGTTCTTC. This encodes CASGWDRTGTSSNEQFF. V gene TRBV12-5 combines with J gene TRBJ2-1; 9 bases map to TRBD2. The junction had 13 bases not matched to a gene; V was cut back by 4 bases and J by 6 bases. CDR1 LGHNT and CDR2 FRNRAP come from the germline V gene. This CDR3 has 17 amino acids.

CDR3 nucleotides: TGTGCCAGCAGTTTTGCGGGGATCTCCTACGAGCAGTACTTC. Translation gives CASSFAGISYEQYF. The V gene is TRBV28, the J gene TRBJ2-7, with D perhaps matching TRBD2 (6 bases). The germline CDR1 and CDR2 sequences are MDHEN and SYDVKM. V lost 3 bases, J lost 0 bases, and 9 bases lay in between. The CDR3 has 14 residues.

The V and J genes are TRBV18 and TRBJ2-7; the D is unclear. Between the trimmed V and J ends, which lost 3 bases and 2 bases, there was a span of 11 bases. Germline values: CDR1 KGHSH, CDR2 LQKENI. The CDR3 has 14 amino acids. The CDR3 is CASSPETDTYEQYF. In DNA form, the CDR3 reads TGTGCCAGCTCACCGGAGACTGATACCTACGAGCAGTACTTC.

This CDR3 reads CASRGGGELFF. The CDR3 DNA reads TGTGCCAGCAGGGGGGGCGGGGAGCTGTTTTTT. The rearrangement links TRBV28 to TRBJ2-2; weak D call: TRBD2 (6 bases). Deletions cut 6 bases from V and 7 bases from J, with 6 bases between. The germline V gene encodes CDR1 MDHEN and CDR2 SYDVKM. The CDR3 extends over 11 amino acids.

In its sample, this clone was seen a few times. CDR3 sequence (DNA): TGTGCCAGCAGCCAAGGTCTTAATGAGCAGTTCTTC. Protein product: CASSQGLNEQFF. The V call is TRBV3-1 (or the pseudogene TRBV3-2), the J call TRBJ2-1; D is unresolved. The V gene lost 1 base and the J gene lost 7 bases, with 5 bases spanning the gap. The CDR3 covers 12 residues. The V gene's germline CDR1 is LGHDT and CDR2 YNNKEL (reference sequence).

The chain is built from TRBV7-3 and TRBJ2-2; 8 nucleotides line up with TRBD1. The length of the CDR3 is 18 residues. CDR1 SGHTA and CDR2 FQGTGA come from the germline V gene. V gave up 4 bases and J gave up 3 bases; unmatched junction bases: 13. CDR3 DNA sequence: TGTGCCAGCAGCTCACCGGGACAGGCACACGAACACACCGGGGAGCTGTTTTTT. It translates to CASSSPGQAHEHTGELFF. Complete variable domain (other parts from reference TRBV7-3 and TRBJ2-2): GAGVSQTPSNKVTEKGKYVELRCDPISGHTALYWYRQSLGQGPEFLIYFQGTGAADDSGLPNDRFFAVRPEGSVSTLKIQRTERGDSAVYLCASSSPGQAHEHTGELFFGEGSRLTVL.

CDR3 residues: CASSSQLASGNYNEQFF. The CDR3 DNA is TGTGCCAGCAGCTCCCAACTAGCTAGCGGGAACTACAATGAGCAGTTCTTC. The rearrangement joins TRBV5-4 to TRBJ2-1; 9 nucleotides agree with TRBD2. This CDR3 is 17 amino acids long. The ends lost 3 bases at V and 3 bases at J; junction bases unmatched: 10. Germline lookup yields CDR1 SGHNT and CDR2 YYREEE (reference sequence).

The rearrangement uses TRBV5-8 and TRBJ1-5; no reliable D call. The CDR3 sequence is 14 residues long. The ends were cut back, 6 bases at V and 6 bases at J, with 16 bases in the middle. Germline V gene data show CDR1 as SGHTS and CDR2 as YDEGEE. Here the CDR3 reads CASTAWAAGQPQHF. CDR3 nucleotides: TGTGCCAGCACCGCTTGGGCAGCGGGTCAGCCCCAGCATTTT.

V usage is TRBV30 and J usage is TRBJ1-1; D is perhaps TRBD1 (5 bases). In germline, CDR1 is GTSNPN, CDR2 SVGIG (reference sequence). Trimming removed 0 bases from V and 4 bases from J, with 21 bases in between. The length of the CDR3 is 17 residues. DNA for the CDR3: TGTGCCTGGAGTGTAACCCGGACACCATCCCTCCGCACTGAAGCTTTCTTT. It translates to CAWSVTRTPSLRTEAFF.

The rearrangement links TRBV5-4 to TRBJ1-1; the D is unclear. The CDR3 has 12 residues. Germline-derived CDR1 and CDR2 are SGHNT and YYREEE (reference sequence). Deletions cut 0 bases from V and 6 bases from J, with 6 bases between. The CDR3: CASSLVNSEAFF. CDR3 DNA sequence: TGTGCCAGCAGCTTGGTTAACTCTGAAGCTTTCTTT.

The rearrangement uses TRBV7-3 and TRBJ1-6; D uncertain. Trimming removed 3 bases from V and 10 bases from J, with 16 bases in between. The CDR3 is made up of 15 amino acids. The germline CDR1 and CDR2 sequences are SGHTA and FQGTGA. CDR3 DNA sequence: TGTGCCAGCAGCTTTAATACTCTAGGAGGGTCACCCCTCCACTTT. Protein: CASSFNTLGGSPLHF.

The chain uses TRBV5-4 and TRBJ1-4; weak D call: TRBD1 (5 bases). The germline V gene has CDR1 SGHNT and CDR2 YYREEE (reference sequence). Trimming shortened V by 4 bases and J by 6 bases, and 16 bases separated the two germline ends. The CDR3 runs to 15 residues. This chain's CDR3 is CASSIKTGSDEKLFF. As DNA, the CDR3 is TGTGCCAGCAGCATCAAAACAGGCTCCGATGAAAAACTGTTTTTT.

CDR3 bases: TGCGCCAGCAAAACCGGGACAGGGATCTACGAGCAGTACTTC. Translating gives CASKTGTGIYEQYF. V usage is TRBV4-3 and J usage is TRBJ2-7; 9 positions agree with TRBD1. This CDR3 spans 14 amino acids. CDR1 is LGHNA, CDR2 YSLEER, per germline. With V trimmed by 7 bases and J by 3 bases, 7 bases remained unmatched.

The chain has TRBV6-5 and TRBJ2-1; 7 bases are a match to TRBD1. V shed 6 bases and J 4 bases; nucleotides not matched to a gene: 9. The CDR3 contains 15 residues. Germline V gene data show CDR1 as MNHEY and CDR2 as SVGAGI. This CDR3 is CASSRGTTYYNEQFF. CDR3 bases: TGTGCCAGCAGCAGGGGGACGACCTATTACAATGAGCAGTTCTTC.